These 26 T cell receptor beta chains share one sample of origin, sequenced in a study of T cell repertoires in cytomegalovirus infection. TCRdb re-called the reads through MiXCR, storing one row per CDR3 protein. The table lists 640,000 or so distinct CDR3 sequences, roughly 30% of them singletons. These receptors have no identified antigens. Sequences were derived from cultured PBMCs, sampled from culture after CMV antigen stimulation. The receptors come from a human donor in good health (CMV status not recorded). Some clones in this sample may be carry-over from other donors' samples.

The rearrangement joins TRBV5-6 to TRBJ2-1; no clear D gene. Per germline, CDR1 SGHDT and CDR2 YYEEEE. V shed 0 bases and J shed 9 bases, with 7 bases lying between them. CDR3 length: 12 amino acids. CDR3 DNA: TGTGCCAGCAGCTTGGAGGATACTGAGCAGTTCTTC. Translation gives CASSLEDTEQFF.

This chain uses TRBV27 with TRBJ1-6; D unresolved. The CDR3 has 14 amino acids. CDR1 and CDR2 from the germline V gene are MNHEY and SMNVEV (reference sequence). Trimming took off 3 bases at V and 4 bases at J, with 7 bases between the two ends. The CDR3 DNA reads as TGTGCCAGCAGTTTCACGTTGTATAATTCACCCCTCCACTTT. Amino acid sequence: CASSFTLYNSPLHF.

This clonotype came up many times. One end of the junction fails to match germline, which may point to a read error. The CDR3 region has the DNA TGTGCCAGCAGCTCAGGAGACAGCACTTATCAGGCCCAGCATTTT. It translates to CASSSGDSTYQAQHF. The chain is built from TRBV7-2 and TRBJ1-5, with D maybe TRBD1 (5 bases). This CDR3 contains 15 residues. Germline V gene lookup returns CDR1 SGHTA and CDR2 FQGNSA. Full variable domain (outside the CDR3, taken from reference TRBV7-2 and TRBJ1-5): GAGVSQSPSNKVTEKGKDVELRCDPISGHTALYWYRQSLGQGLEFLIYFQGNSAPDKSGLPSDRFSAERTGGSVSTLTIQRTQQEDSAVYLCASSSGDSTYQAQHFGDGTRLSIL.

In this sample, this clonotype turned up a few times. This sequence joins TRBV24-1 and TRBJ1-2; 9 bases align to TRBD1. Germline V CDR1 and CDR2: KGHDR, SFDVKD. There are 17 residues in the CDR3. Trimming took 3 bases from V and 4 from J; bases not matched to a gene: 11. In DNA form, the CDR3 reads TGTGCCACCAGTGATGTCCCCCCGGGACAGGGTACCTATGGCTACACCTTC. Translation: CATSDVPPGQGTYGYTF.

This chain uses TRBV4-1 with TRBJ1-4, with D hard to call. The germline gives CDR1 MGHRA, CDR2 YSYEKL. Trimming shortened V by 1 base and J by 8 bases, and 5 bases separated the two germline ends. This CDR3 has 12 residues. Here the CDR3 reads CASSQAEEKLFF. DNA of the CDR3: TGCGCCAGCAGCCAAGCTGAGGAAAAACTGTTTTTT.

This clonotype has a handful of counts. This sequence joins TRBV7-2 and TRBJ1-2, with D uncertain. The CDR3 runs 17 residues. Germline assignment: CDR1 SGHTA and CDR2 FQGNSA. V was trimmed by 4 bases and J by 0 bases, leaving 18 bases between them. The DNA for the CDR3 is TGTGCCAGCAGCTATGGCCCCGGATACAGAACTAACTATGGCTACACCTTC. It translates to CASSYGPGYRTNYGYTF.

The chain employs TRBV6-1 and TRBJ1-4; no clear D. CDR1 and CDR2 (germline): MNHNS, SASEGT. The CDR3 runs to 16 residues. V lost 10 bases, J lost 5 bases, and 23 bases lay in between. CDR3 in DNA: TGTGCCACCCGACGGGATGCTTCTCTTGAAAATGAAAAACTGTTTTTT. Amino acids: CATRRDASLENEKLFF.

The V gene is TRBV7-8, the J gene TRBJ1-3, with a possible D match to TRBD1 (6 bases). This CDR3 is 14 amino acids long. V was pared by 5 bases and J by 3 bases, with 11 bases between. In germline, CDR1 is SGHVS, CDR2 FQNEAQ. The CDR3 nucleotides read TGTGCCAGCAGCGCCCACAGGGTTGGAAACACCATATATTTT. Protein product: CASSAHRVGNTIYF.

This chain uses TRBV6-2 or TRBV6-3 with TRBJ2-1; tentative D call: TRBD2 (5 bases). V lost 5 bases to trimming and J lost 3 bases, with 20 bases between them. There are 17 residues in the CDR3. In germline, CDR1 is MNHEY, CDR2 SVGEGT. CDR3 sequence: CASSPLRAASGYNEQFF. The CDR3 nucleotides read TGTGCCAGCAGTCCCCTGCGAGCGGCCTCAGGCTACAATGAGCAGTTCTTC.

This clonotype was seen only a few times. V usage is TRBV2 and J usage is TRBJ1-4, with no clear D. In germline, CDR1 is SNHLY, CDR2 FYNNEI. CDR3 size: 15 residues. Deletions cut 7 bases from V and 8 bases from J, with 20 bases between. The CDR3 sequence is CASKKEGSDGEKLFF. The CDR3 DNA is TGTGCCAGCAAGAAGGAGGGCAGCGATGGGGAAAAACTGTTTTTT.

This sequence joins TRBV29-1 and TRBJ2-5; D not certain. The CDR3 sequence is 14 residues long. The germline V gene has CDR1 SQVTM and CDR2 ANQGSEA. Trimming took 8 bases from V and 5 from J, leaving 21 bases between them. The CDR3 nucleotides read TGCAGCTCCACCGACCTCTTAATGGGGGAGACCCAGTACTTC. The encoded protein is CSSTDLLMGETQYF.

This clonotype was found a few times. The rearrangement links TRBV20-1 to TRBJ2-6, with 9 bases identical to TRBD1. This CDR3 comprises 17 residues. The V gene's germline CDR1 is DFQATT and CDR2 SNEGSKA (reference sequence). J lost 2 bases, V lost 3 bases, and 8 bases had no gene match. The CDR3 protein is CSARGTGTATGANVLTF. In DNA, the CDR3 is TGCAGTGCTAGGGGGACAGGGACGGCGACTGGGGCCAACGTCCTGACTTTC.

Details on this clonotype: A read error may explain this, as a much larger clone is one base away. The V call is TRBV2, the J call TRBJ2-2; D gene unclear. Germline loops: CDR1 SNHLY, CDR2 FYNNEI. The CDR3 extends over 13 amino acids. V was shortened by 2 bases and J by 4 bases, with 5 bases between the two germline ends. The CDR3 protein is CASSEWGTGELFF. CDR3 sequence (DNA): TGTGCCAGCAGTGAATGGGGCACCGGGGAGCTGTTTTTT.

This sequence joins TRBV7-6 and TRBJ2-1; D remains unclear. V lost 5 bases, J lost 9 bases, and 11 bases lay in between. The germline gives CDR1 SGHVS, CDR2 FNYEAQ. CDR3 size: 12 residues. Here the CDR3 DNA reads TGTGCCAGCAGCCCTGTTCGGCGTGAGCAGTTCTTC. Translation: CASSPVRREQFF.

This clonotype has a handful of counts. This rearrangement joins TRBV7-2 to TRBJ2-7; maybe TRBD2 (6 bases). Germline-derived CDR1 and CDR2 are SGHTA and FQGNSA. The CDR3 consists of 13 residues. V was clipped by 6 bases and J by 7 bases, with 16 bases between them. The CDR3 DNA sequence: TGTGCCAGCAGTTCTCGGGGACTCACGGAGCAGTACTTC. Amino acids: CASSSRGLTEQYF.

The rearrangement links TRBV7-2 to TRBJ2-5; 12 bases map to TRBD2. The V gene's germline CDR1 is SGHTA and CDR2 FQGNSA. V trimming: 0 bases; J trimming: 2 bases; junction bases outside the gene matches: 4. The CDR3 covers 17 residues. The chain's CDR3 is CASSLAPLAGGQETQYF. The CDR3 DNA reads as TGTGCCAGCAGCTTAGCTCCCCTAGCGGGGGGGCAAGAGACCCAGTACTTC.

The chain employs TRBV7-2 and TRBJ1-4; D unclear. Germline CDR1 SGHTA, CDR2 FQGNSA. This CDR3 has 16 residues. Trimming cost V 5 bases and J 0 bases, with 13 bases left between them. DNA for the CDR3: TGTGCCAGCAGCCGCCGAGGCCTTTCAACTAATGAAAAACTGTTTTTT. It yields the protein CASSRRGLSTNEKLFF.

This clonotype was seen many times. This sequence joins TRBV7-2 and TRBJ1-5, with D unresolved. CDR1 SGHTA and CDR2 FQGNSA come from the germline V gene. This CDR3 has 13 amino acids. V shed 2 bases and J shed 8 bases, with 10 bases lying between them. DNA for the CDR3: TGTGCCAGCAGCTTAAGTTTAAGGAAGCCCCAGCATTTT. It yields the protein CASSLSLRKPQHF.

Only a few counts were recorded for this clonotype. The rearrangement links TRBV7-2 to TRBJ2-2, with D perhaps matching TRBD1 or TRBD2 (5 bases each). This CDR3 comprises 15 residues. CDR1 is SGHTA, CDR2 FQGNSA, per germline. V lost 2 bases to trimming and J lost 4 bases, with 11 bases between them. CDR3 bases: TGTGCCAGCAGCTTATTTGGGGGAAGCACCGGGGAGCTGTTTTTT. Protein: CASSLFGGSTGELFF.

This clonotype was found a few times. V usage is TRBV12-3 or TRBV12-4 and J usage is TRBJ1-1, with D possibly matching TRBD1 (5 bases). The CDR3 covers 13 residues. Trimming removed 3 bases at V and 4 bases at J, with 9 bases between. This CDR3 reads CASSFGGVTEAFF. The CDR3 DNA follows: TGTGCCAGCAGTTTCGGGGGAGTCACTGAAGCTTTCTTT.

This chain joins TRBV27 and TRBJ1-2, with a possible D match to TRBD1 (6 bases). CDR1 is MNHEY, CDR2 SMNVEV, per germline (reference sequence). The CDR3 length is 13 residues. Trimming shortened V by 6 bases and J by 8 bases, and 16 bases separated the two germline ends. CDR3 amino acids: CASRPTGSGGYTF. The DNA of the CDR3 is TGTGCCAGCAGGCCTACAGGGTCGGGAGGCTACACCTTC.

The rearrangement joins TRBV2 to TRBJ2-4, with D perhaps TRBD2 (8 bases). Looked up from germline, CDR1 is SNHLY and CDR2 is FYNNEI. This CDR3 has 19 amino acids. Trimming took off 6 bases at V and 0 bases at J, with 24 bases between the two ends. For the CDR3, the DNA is TGTGCCAGCAGCGGGGGGGACAGCTGGCCCTTGAGAGCCAAAAACATTCAGTACTTC. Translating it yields CASSGGDSWPLRAKNIQYF.

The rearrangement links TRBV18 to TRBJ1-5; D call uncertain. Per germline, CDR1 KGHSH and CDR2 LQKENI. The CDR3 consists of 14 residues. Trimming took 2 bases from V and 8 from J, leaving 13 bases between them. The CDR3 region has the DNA TGTGCCAGCTCACCAGGAGGCGGGGAGGAGCCCCAGCATTTT. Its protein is CASSPGGGEEPQHF.

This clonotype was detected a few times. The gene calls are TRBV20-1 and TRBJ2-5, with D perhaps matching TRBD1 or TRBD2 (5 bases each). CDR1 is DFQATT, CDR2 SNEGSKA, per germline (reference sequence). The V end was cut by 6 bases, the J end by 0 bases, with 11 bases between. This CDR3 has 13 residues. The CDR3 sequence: CSAPGRYQETQYF. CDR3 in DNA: TGCAGTGCACCGGGACGGTACCAAGAGACCCAGTACTTC.

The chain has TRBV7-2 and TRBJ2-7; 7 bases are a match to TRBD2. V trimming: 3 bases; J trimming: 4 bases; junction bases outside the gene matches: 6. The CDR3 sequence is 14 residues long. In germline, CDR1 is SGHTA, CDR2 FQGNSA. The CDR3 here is CASSLASGIYEQYF. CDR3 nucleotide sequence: TGTGCCAGCAGCTTGGCTAGCGGAATATACGAGCAGTACTTC.

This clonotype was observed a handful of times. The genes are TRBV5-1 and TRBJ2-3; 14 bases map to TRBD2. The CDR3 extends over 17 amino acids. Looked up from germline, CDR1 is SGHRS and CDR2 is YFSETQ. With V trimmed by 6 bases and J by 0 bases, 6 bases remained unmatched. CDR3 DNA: TGCGCCAGCACAGGACTAGCGGGGGGACCAAGCACAGATACGCAGTATTTT. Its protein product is CASTGLAGGPSTDTQYF. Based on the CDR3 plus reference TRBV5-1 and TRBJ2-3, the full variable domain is KAGVTQTPRYLIKTRGQQVTLSCSPISGHRSVSWYQQTPGQGLQFLFEYFSETQRNKGNFPGRFSGRQFSNSRSEMNVSTLELGDSALYLCASTGLAGGPSTDTQYFGPGTRLTVL.